Listed here are 30 T cell receptor beta chains from one sample, sequenced in a study of blood T cell repertoires in COVID-19. Clones were read by immunoSEQ multiplex PCR, and TCRdb kept only the in-frame ones, dropping some. The sample records hundreds of thousands of clones, 75% to 90% being singletons. Sequences were obtained from peripheral blood. The source is a man aged 55 to 69 who had recovered from COVID-19.

This rearrangement joins TRBV5-1 to TRBJ2-7; TRBD1 matches at 7 bases. The V gene end was trimmed by 2 bases and the J gene end by 6 bases; junction bases not matched to a gene: 8. Germline V gene data show CDR1 as SGHRS and CDR2 as YFSETQ. This CDR3 comprises 14 residues. Written as DNA, the CDR3 is TGCGCCAGCAGCTTCGGAGACAGGGTCAGCGAGCAGTACGTC. Translation gives CASSFGDRVSEQYV.

The chain carries TRBV12-3 or TRBV12-4 and TRBJ2-5; no definite D call. V lost 1 base and J lost 8, with 8 bases in between. The CDR3 extends over 12 amino acids. CDR3 nucleotide sequence: TGTGCCAGCAGTTTAGATGCCAGTACCCAGTACTTC. Translating gives CASSLDASTQYF.

On this clone itself: At one of its ends the junction is not consistent with the germline gene, which may arise from a read error. This chain joins TRBV7-2 and TRBJ2-1, with 11 nucleotides matching TRBD2. CDR1 and CDR2 (germline): SGHTA, FQGNSA. There are 17 residues in the CDR3. The CDR3 protein is CASSIAGGLSSYNEQFF. DNA for the CDR3: TGTGCCAGCAGCATAGCGGGGGGGCTGAGCTCCTACAATGAGCAGTTCTTC.

The chain joins TRBV11-2 to TRBJ1-1, with D possibly being TRBD1 (5 bases). Germline V CDR1 and CDR2: SGHAT, FQNNGV. The ends were cut back, 0 bases at V and 6 bases at J, with 11 bases in the middle. The CDR3 is 14 amino acids. CDR3: CASSLELWGSEAFF. Written as DNA, the CDR3 is TGTGCCAGCAGCTTAGAACTATGGGGCTCTGAAGCTTTCTTT.

The chain has TRBV5-5 and TRBJ1-2, with D possibly TRBD1 on 5 matching bases. Deletions cut 3 bases from V and 8 bases from J, with 14 bases between. Germline V lookup: CDR1 SGHKS, CDR2 YYEKEE (reference sequence). The CDR3 runs to 13 residues. The DNA for the CDR3 is TGTGCCAGCAGCTCGAATCAAGGACAAGGCTACACCTTC. This encodes CASSSNQGQGYTF.

The rearrangement links TRBV9 to TRBJ2-1, with TRBD1 matching over 11 bases. V was pared by 2 bases and J by 6 bases, with 4 bases of the junction left unmatched. CDR1 is SGDLS, CDR2 YYNGEE, per germline. This CDR3 has 15 amino acids. For the CDR3, the DNA is TGTGCCAGCAGCGTCGGGACAGGGGGAGGCAATGAGCAGTTCTTC. This encodes CASSVGTGGGNEQFF.

The rearrangement uses TRBV12-3 or TRBV12-4 and TRBJ2-2; D unclear. This CDR3 has 13 residues. V gave up 8 bases and J gave up 7 bases, with 14 bases separating them. CDR3 sequence: CASGTPSGGELFF. The CDR3 nucleotides read TGTGCCAGCGGCACACCCTCGGGCGGGGAGCTGTTTTTT.

In its sample, this clone was seen once. J is TRBJ2-7 and V is TRBV10-3, with D perhaps TRBD1 (5 bases). Trimming shortened V by 5 bases and J by 3 bases, and 8 bases separated the two germline ends. This CDR3 spans 12 amino acids. The germline V gene encodes CDR1 ENHRY and CDR2 SYGVKD. The CDR3, as DNA: TGTGCCATCAGTCGAACAGGCTACGAGCAGTACGTC. It is translated as CAISRTGYEQYV.

V and J are TRBV20-1 and TRBJ2-1; 9 positions agree with TRBD2. Per germline, CDR1 DFQATT and CDR2 SNEGSKA (reference sequence). Trimming cost V 3 bases and J 2 bases; bases outside gene matches: 8. This CDR3 spans 16 amino acids. DNA for the CDR3: TGCAGTGCTAGTTCCCATTCTAGCGGGACCTACAATGAGCAGTTCTTC. Protein product: CSASSHSSGTYNEQFF.

CDR3 in DNA: TGCGCCAGCAGCAACACGACAGGTACCTACGAGCAGTACTTC. Its protein is CASSNTTGTYEQYF. The J gene is TRBJ2-7, the V gene TRBV5-1; D perhaps matches TRBD1 (6 bases). V dropped 4 bases and J dropped 2 bases, with 13 bases sitting between them. Germline values: CDR1 SGHRS, CDR2 YFSETQ. The CDR3 consists of 14 residues.

The rearrangement links TRBV2 to TRBJ2-2; 12 nucleotides match TRBD2. CDR1 is SNHLY and CDR2 is FYNNEI in the germline V gene. The CDR3 extends over 15 amino acids. Trimming at V came to 5 bases and at J to 5 bases, leaving 3 bases not matched to a gene. The CDR3 is CASSLAGGRTGELFF. In DNA form, the CDR3 reads TGTGCCAGCAGTCTAGCGGGGGGGCGGACCGGGGAGCTGTTTTTT. Complete variable domain (other parts from reference TRBV2 and TRBJ2-2): EPEVTQTPSHQVTQMGQEVILRCVPISNHLYFYWYRQILGQKVEFLVSFYNNEISEKSEIFDDQFSVERPDGSNFTLKIRSTKLEDSAMYFCASSLAGGRTGELFFGEGSRLTVL.

The chain uses TRBV4-2 and TRBJ1-2; D remains unclear. Trimming took 0 bases from V and 0 from J, leaving 14 bases between them. Germline V CDR1 and CDR2: LGHNA, YNFKEQ. CDR3 size: 17 residues. The CDR3 spells CASSQEGAAPTNYGYTF. CDR3 in DNA: TGTGCCAGCAGCCAAGAGGGTGCGGCGCCTACTAACTATGGCTACACCTTC.

The V gene is TRBV6-1, the J gene TRBJ1-1; the match to TRBD1 covers 7 bases. Germline trimming cut 2 bases from V and 4 bases from J; bases unmatched to any gene: 7. CDR1 and CDR2 (germline): MNHNS, SASEGT. There are 15 residues in the CDR3. The CDR3: CASSENRGRGTEAFF. The DNA of the CDR3 is TGTGCCAGCAGTGAAAACAGGGGAAGGGGCACTGAAGCTTTCTTT.

This clone was found once. The V call is TRBV5-1, the J call TRBJ2-4, with 9 positions matching TRBD1. The CDR3 loop spans 14 amino acids. V was pared by 1 base and J by 6 bases, with 2 bases of the junction left unmatched. The germline CDR1 and CDR2 sequences are SGHRS and YFSETQ. The CDR3 bases are TGCGCCAGCAGCTTGACAGGGGGCGCAAACATTCAGTACTTC. It is translated as CASSLTGGANIQYF.

The J gene is TRBJ2-3, the V gene TRBV5-1; 11 nucleotides line up with TRBD2. V dropped 0 bases and J dropped 2; count of bases not matched to a gene: 11. CDR1 SGHRS and CDR2 YFSETQ come from the germline V gene. CDR3 length equals 19 residues. The CDR3 spells CASSLGLAGGEIVTDTQYF. The CDR3 coding sequence is TGCGCCAGCAGCTTGGGTCTAGCGGGGGGCGAAATCGTCACAGATACGCAGTATTTT.

As DNA, the CDR3 is TGCAGCGCAAGAGGTGGACAGGGGGCTTACGAGCAGTACTTC. Protein sequence: CSARGGQGAYEQYF. The chain has TRBV29-1 and TRBJ2-7; TRBD1 agrees at 11 bases. The V gene's germline CDR1 is SQVTM and CDR2 ANQGSEA. The J segment lost 4 bases and the V segment lost 7 bases, leaving 9 bases of the junction unmatched. The CDR3 loop spans 14 amino acids.

The CDR3 sequence is CASQRQATNEKLFF. In DNA, the CDR3 is TGTGCCAGCCAAAGACAGGCAACTAATGAAAAACTGTTTTTT. J is TRBJ1-4 and V is TRBV2; a possible D gene is TRBD1 (6 bases). CDR3 size: 14 residues. Deletions cut 8 bases from V and 0 bases from J, with 10 bases between. Germline-derived CDR1 and CDR2 are SNHLY and FYNNEI.

This clone was seen more than once but under ten times. This chain uses TRBV5-1 with TRBJ2-1; 9 positions agree with TRBD1. The length of the CDR3 is 14 residues. With V trimmed by 0 bases and J by 8 bases, 3 bases remained unmatched. Germline V lookup: CDR1 SGHRS, CDR2 YFSETQ. CDR3 nucleotides: TGCGCCAGCAGCTTGGATGACAGGGGGGATGAGCAGTTCTTC. It specifies CASSLDDRGDEQFF.

The V gene is TRBV15, the J gene TRBJ2-2; D is possibly TRBD1 (5 bases). This CDR3 is built from 17 residues. Germline V gives CDR1 LNHNV, CDR2 YYDKDF (reference sequence). The V gene lost 0 bases and the J gene lost 0 bases, with 11 bases spanning the gap. The DNA for the CDR3 is TGTGCCACCAGCAGAGATAAAGGACAATCGAACACCGGGGAGCTGTTTTTT. This sequence encodes CATSRDKGQSNTGELFF. The full variable domain, rest sourced from reference TRBV15 and TRBJ2-2, is DAMVIQNPRYQVTQFGKPVTLSCSQTLNHNVMYWYQQKSSQAPKLLFHYYDKDFNNEADTPDNFQSRRPNTSFCFLDIRSPGLGDTAMYLCATSRDKGQSNTGELFFGEGSRLTVL.

This chain joins TRBV11-2 and TRBJ1-1, with 7 bases that match TRBD1. J lost 8 bases, V lost 7 bases, and 10 bases had no gene match. The CDR3 consists of 13 residues. CDR1 is SGHAT, CDR2 FQNNGV, per germline. DNA for the CDR3: TGTGCCAGCACCCGTCGACAGGGCTGGGAAGCTTTCTTT. It codes for CASTRRQGWEAFF. Drawing the rest from reference TRBV11-2 and TRBJ1-1, the complete variable domain is EAGVAQSPRYKIIEKRQSVAFWCNPISGHATLYWYQQILGQGPKLLIQFQNNGVVDDSQLPKDRFSAERLKGVDSTLKIQPAKLEDSAVYLCASTRRQGWEAFFGQGTRLTVV.

The rearrangement uses TRBV24-1 and TRBJ2-5, with 10 bases fitting TRBD2. J lost 3 bases, V lost 4 bases, and 7 bases had no gene match. CDR1 is KGHDR, CDR2 SFDVKD, per germline. The CDR3 runs to 16 residues. The CDR3 loop is CATSDRSGGAEETQYF. The CDR3 bases are TGTGCCACCAGTGACCGGAGCGGGGGGGCGGAAGAGACCCAGTACTTC.

This chain links TRBV5-6 with TRBJ2-1; maybe TRBD1 (6 bases). CDR1 and CDR2 (germline): SGHDT, YYEEEE. The V and J ends lost 4 bases and 7 bases respectively, with 24 bases between them. This CDR3 is built from 17 residues. The CDR3 sequence: CASSLLMIRQESNEQFF. CDR3 nucleotide sequence: TGTGCCAGCAGCCTACTTATGATTAGACAGGAGTCGAATGAGCAGTTCTTC.

The chain employs TRBV7-6 and TRBJ1-2; D is uncertain. CDR1 is SGHVS and CDR2 is FNYEAQ in the germline V gene. This CDR3 spans 17 amino acids. The V and J ends lost 3 bases and 4 bases respectively, with 21 bases between them. CDR3 coding DNA: TGTGCCAGCAGCTTGCACGGGGTCGGAAGCACCTCCTATGGCTACACCTTC. Amino acids: CASSLHGVGSTSYGYTF.

The gene calls are TRBV5-1 and TRBJ2-5, with a tentative D call TRBD1 (6 bases). Deletions cut 5 bases from V and 1 base from J, with 12 bases between. The CDR3 is made up of 14 amino acids. CDR1 SGHRS and CDR2 YFSETQ come from the germline V gene. The CDR3 DNA is TGCGCCAGCAGGAAGCAGGGGTTCCAAGAGACCCAGTACTTC. It encodes CASRKQGFQETQYF.

J is TRBJ1-4 and V is TRBV28; 9 bases agree with TRBD1. The ends lost 5 bases at V and 6 bases at J; junction bases unmatched: 16. CDR1 MDHEN and CDR2 SYDVKM come from the germline V gene. The CDR3 is 18 amino acids. The CDR3 loop reads CASSLLPGQGLRDEKLFF. CDR3 in DNA: TGTGCCAGCAGTCTCCTCCCGGGACAGGGTTTAAGAGATGAAAAACTGTTTTTT.

The table lists this clone with a count of one. The J gene is TRBJ2-1, the V gene TRBV25-1; D is perhaps TRBD1 (5 bases). V lost 0 bases and J 4 bases, leaving 7 bases between the germline ends. CDR1 is MGHDK and CDR2 is SYGVNS in the germline V gene. CDR3 size: 14 residues. In DNA, the CDR3 is TGTGCCAGCAGTGAATACCAGGGTTACAATGAGCAGTTCTTC. This encodes CASSEYQGYNEQFF.

This clone was recorded once. The chain combines TRBV9 with TRBJ1-5, with no clear D. Germline CDR1 reads SGDLS; CDR2 reads YYNGEE. The CDR3 contains 14 residues. Trimming pared 0 bases from V and 6 bases from J, leaving 10 bases between. CDR3 region: CASSVAGFGQPQHF. CDR3 in DNA: TGTGCCAGCAGCGTAGCGGGGTTTGGTCAGCCCCAGCATTTT.

This chain joins TRBV5-6 and TRBJ1-5; D uncertain. Germline V CDR1 and CDR2: SGHDT, YYEEEE. Trimming cost V 1 base and J 2 bases, with 10 bases left between them. The CDR3 is 15 residues long. The CDR3 DNA reads TGTGCCAGCAGCTTGTTCGGCGGCGGCAATCAGCCCCAGCATTTT. Translating gives CASSLFGGGNQPQHF.

V usage is TRBV28 and J usage is TRBJ2-3; 11 bases align to TRBD2. Losses at the gene ends were 2 bases for V and 6 bases for J; bases not matched to a gene: 7. This CDR3 has 16 residues. The germline gives CDR1 MDHEN, CDR2 SYDVKM. The CDR3 DNA is TGTGCCAGCAGTTTAGGGTCTAGCGGGGGGCTGGATACGCAGTATTTT. Translated: CASSLGSSGGLDTQYF.

The gene calls are TRBV28 and TRBJ2-7, with D tentatively TRBD1 (5 bases). The CDR3 is 11 residues long. Trimming shortened V by 8 bases and J by 9 bases, and 14 bases separated the two germline ends. Looked up from germline, CDR1 is MDHEN and CDR2 is SYDVKM. Here the CDR3 reads CASLDRGWQYF. The CDR3 DNA follows: TGTGCCAGCCTAGACAGAGGTTGGCAGTACTTC. The full variable domain, completed using reference TRBV28 and TRBJ2-7, is DVKVTQSSRYLVKRTGEKVFLECVQDMDHENMFWYRQDPGLGLRLIYFSYDVKMKEKGDIPEGYSVSREKKERFSLILESASTNQTSMYLCASLDRGWQYFGPGTRLTVT.